This T cell receptor (beta chain) appears in the sequencing data of a study of blood T cell repertoires in COVID-19. Original handling: It was from reference gene primer amplification that nucleated cell counts were estimated. Assay used: immunoSEQ multiplex PCR; TCRdb lists only in-frame clones, some missing. Clonal size and the V and J genes are those of that table, whereas D and trimming came from the DNA. Of 62,000 or so clones listed, approximately 92% are singletons. V lost 8 bases to trimming and J lost 7 bases, with 17 bases between them. The V gene's germline CDR1 is LNHDA and CDR2 SQIVND (reference sequence). This CDR3 has 13 amino acids.

The sample taken for sequencing was peripheral blood. This chain links TRBV19 with TRBJ2-5; maybe TRBD1 (7 bases). The TCR sequence derives from a man aged 45-60 years with acute or convalescent COVID-19. CDR3 nucleotides: TGTGCCAGTGGCTGGGGCCAGGGGGGGACCCAGTACTTC. This sequence encodes CASGWGQGGTQYF. The full variable domain, in which reference TRBV19 and TRBJ2-5 provide the parts outside the CDR3, is DGGITQSPKYLFRKEGQNVTLSCEQNLNHDAMYWYRQDPGQGLRLIYYSQIVNDFQKGDIAEGYSVSREKKESFPLTVTSAQKNPTAFYLCASGWGQGGTQYFGPGTRLLVL.